This entry lists 23 T cell receptor beta chains sequenced from one sample in a study of control samples from healthy donors and cancer patients. Produced via immunoSEQ multiplex PCR; TCRdb's table is partial and in-frame only. This table has about 150,000 clones, just under 95% appearing once. The sequenced sample was blood. Receptor source: a man aged 40-49 years in good health.

The chain links TRBV7-2 to TRBJ1-1, with D possibly matching TRBD1 (5 bases). V dropped 2 bases and J dropped 6 bases, with 13 bases sitting between them. The CDR3 extends over 14 amino acids. Germline loops: CDR1 SGHTA, CDR2 FQGNSA. CDR3 nucleotides: TGTGCCAGCAGCTTAAGGGAGGGGCAAGCTGAAGCTTTCTTT. Encoded protein: CASSLREGQAEAFF.

The CDR3, as DNA: TGTGCCAGCAGCCAAGAACAGGGTAGAACGGCTGAAGCTTTCTTT. It is translated as CASSQEQGRTAEAFF. The J gene is TRBJ1-1, the V gene TRBV4-2; perhaps TRBD1 as D (6 bases). CDR3 size: 15 residues. Germline CDR1 and CDR2: LGHNA and YNFKEQ. Trimming pared 0 bases from V and 6 bases from J, leaving 14 bases between.

This chain links TRBV3-1 (or the pseudogene TRBV3-2) with TRBJ2-3, with TRBD2 matching over 9 bases. Trimming took 1 base from V and 4 from J; bases not matched to a gene: 6. Germline lookup yields CDR1 LGHDT and CDR2 YNNKEL (reference sequence). The CDR3 extends over 16 amino acids. CDR3 DNA sequence: TGTGCCAGCAGCCAAGGGGCGGGGGGGCCCGCAGATACGCAGTATTTT. Protein: CASSQGAGGPADTQYF.

The rearrangement uses TRBV7-2 and TRBJ2-2; TRBD2 might be the D (7 bases). The ends were cut back, 4 bases at V and 2 bases at J, with 17 bases in the middle. Germline V gene sequence: CDR1 SGHTA, CDR2 FQGNSA. This CDR3 is built from 17 residues. The DNA for the CDR3 is TGTGCCAGCAGCTCCCCCCCGGGGGGCTTTAACACCGGGGAGCTGTTTTTT. This translates into CASSSPPGGFNTGELFF.

V usage is TRBV6-5 and J usage is TRBJ2-3; 8 bases are a match to TRBD2. The V gene's germline CDR1 is MNHEY and CDR2 SVGAGI. The V segment lost 2 bases and the J segment 5 bases; nucleotides outside the gene matches: 9. CDR3 length equals 16 residues. The CDR3 loop reads CASSYVGSGDRDTQYF. CDR3 nucleotide sequence: TGTGCCAGCAGTTACGTAGGTAGCGGGGACCGAGATACGCAGTATTTT.

This rearrangement joins TRBV10-2 to TRBJ1-3, with 11 bases aligning to TRBD1. Germline V lookup: CDR1 WSHSY, CDR2 SAAADI. The CDR3 is 14 amino acids. Trimming took 8 bases from V and 2 from J; bases not matched to a gene: 2. Here the CDR3 reads CASWGQGAGNTIYF. In nucleotides, the CDR3 is TGCGCCAGCTGGGGACAGGGGGCTGGAAACACCATATATTTT.

The chain joins TRBV4-1 to TRBJ1-6, with a weak D call TRBD1 (5 bases). The CDR3 covers 16 residues. With 0 bases removed from V and 2 bases from J, the gap between germline ends came to 8 bases. CDR1 is MGHRA and CDR2 is YSYEKL in the germline V gene. CDR3 sequence: CASSQEGAPYNSPLHF. DNA of the CDR3: TGCGCCAGCAGCCAAGAAGGGGCGCCCTATAATTCACCCCTCCACTTT.

J is TRBJ1-3 and V is TRBV19, with 10 bases fitting TRBD1. The V gene end was trimmed by 7 bases and the J gene end by 1 base; junction bases not matched to a gene: 13. This CDR3 is built from 18 residues. The germline gives CDR1 LNHDA, CDR2 SQIVND (reference sequence). CDR3 nucleotide sequence: TGTGCCAGTATACGCCGCCTCGGGACAGGGGAATCTGGAAACACCATATATTTT. It yields the protein CASIRRLGTGESGNTIYF.

The chain is built from TRBV27 and TRBJ1-6; 7 bases align to TRBD1. The CDR3 runs to 14 residues. The germline V gene encodes CDR1 MNHEY and CDR2 SMNVEV (reference sequence). Trimming took 5 bases from V and 10 from J; bases not matched to a gene: 8. As DNA, the CDR3 is TGTGCCAGCAGTGCCAAGGGGGCAGGGTCACCCCTCCACTTT. Protein: CASSAKGAGSPLHF.

This clone was counted once. The chain carries TRBV6-5 and TRBJ1-1, with TRBD1 as a possible D gene (5 bases). V dropped 3 bases and J dropped 3 bases, with 8 bases sitting between them. CDR3 size: 13 residues. Germline loops: CDR1 MNHEY, CDR2 SVGAGI. The CDR3 here is CASSYGAYTEAFF. The CDR3 DNA reads as TGTGCCAGCAGTTATGGGGCTTACACTGAAGCTTTCTTT.

V and J are TRBV11-3 and TRBJ2-1; the match to TRBD1 covers 9 bases. The CDR3 totals 14 residues. Germline CDR1 and CDR2: SGHNT and YENEEA. With 7 bases clipped from V and 8 bases from J, the junction kept 9 bases outside the gene matches. This chain's CDR3 is CASTNPGQGDEQFF. CDR3 in DNA: TGTGCCAGCACCAATCCGGGACAGGGCGATGAGCAGTTCTTC.

V is TRBV19 and J is TRBJ1-5; D call uncertain. V lost 1 base to trimming and J lost 0 bases, with 7 bases between them. Looked up from germline, CDR1 is LNHDA and CDR2 is SQIVND (reference sequence). CDR3 length: 15 amino acids. The DNA for the CDR3 is TGTGCCAGTAGTATAGGACAAACTAGCAATCAGCCCCAGCATTTT. Translating gives CASSIGQTSNQPQHF.

V is TRBV24-1 and J is TRBJ2-7, with 8 bases matching TRBD1. The CDR3 runs 14 residues. The ends lost 3 bases at V and 5 bases at J; junction bases unmatched: 5. CDR1 and CDR2 from the germline V gene are KGHDR and SFDVKD. CDR3 sequence reads: CATSDPGQGNEQYF. The CDR3 DNA sequence: TGTGCCACCAGTGATCCAGGACAGGGAAACGAGCAGTACTTC.

The CDR3 DNA reads TGTGCCAGTAGTATAGCACTGGGGGGTGGCAATGAGCAGTTCTTC. As protein: CASSIALGGGNEQFF. The chain couples TRBV19 to TRBJ2-1, with D maybe TRBD2 (6 bases). The CDR3 consists of 15 residues. The ends were cut back, 1 base at V and 6 bases at J, with 13 bases in the middle. CDR1 is LNHDA and CDR2 is SQIVND in the germline V gene (reference sequence).

This chain links TRBV14 with TRBJ2-6; the D is unclear. Trimming took 5 bases from V and 4 from J, leaving 3 bases between them. CDR3 length: 12 residues. CDR1 and CDR2 from the germline V gene are SGHDN and FVKESK. CDR3 in amino acids: CASSAGANVLTF. The CDR3 DNA reads TGTGCCAGCAGCGCAGGGGCCAACGTCCTGACTTTC.

In nucleotides, the CDR3 is TGCGCCAGCAGCTTGGTATCCGGACAGGGGGCTGGCGAGCAGTACTTC. It is translated as CASSLVSGQGAGEQYF. This sequence joins TRBV5-1 and TRBJ2-7, with 11 bases matching TRBD1. The CDR3 totals 16 residues. Germline CDR1 and CDR2: SGHRS and YFSETQ. The V segment lost 0 bases and the J segment 6 bases; nucleotides outside the gene matches: 8.

The chain couples TRBV6-2 or TRBV6-3 to TRBJ2-3; TRBD2 matches 9 bases. The CDR3 loop spans 15 amino acids. The germline V gene has CDR1 MNHEY and CDR2 SVGEGT. V gave up 2 bases and J gave up 5 bases; unmatched junction bases: 5. For the CDR3, the DNA is TGTGCCAGCAGTTACGTCGCGGGGGGGCAAGATACGCAGTATTTT. Protein: CASSYVAGGQDTQYF.

The V call is TRBV11-2, the J call TRBJ2-3; 10 bases line up with TRBD2. The V segment lost 1 base and the J segment 2 bases; nucleotides outside the gene matches: 6. Germline values: CDR1 SGHAT, CDR2 FQNNGV. The CDR3 consists of 17 residues. In nucleotides, the CDR3 is TGTGCCAGCAGCTTAGGGCGGACTAGCGGACCCACAGATACGCAGTATTTT. Its protein is CASSLGRTSGPTDTQYF.

Comments on this clone: This same CDR3 is encoded by further DNA sequences in the sample. The V and J genes are TRBV6-5 and TRBJ1-1, with D maybe TRBD1 (5 bases). CDR1 and CDR2 (germline): MNHEY, SVGAGI. This CDR3 comprises 12 residues. Between the trimmed V and J ends, which lost 6 bases and 4 bases, there was a span of 9 bases. The CDR3 coding sequence is TGTGCCAGCAGGACGGGGGGCACTGAAGCTTTCTTT. Translating gives CASRTGGTEAFF.

The rearrangement links TRBV12-3 or TRBV12-4 to TRBJ1-2; D not resolved. This CDR3 has 12 residues. V lost 3 bases, J lost 8 bases, and 10 bases lay in between. As DNA, the CDR3 is TGTGCCAGCAGTTTGGGGTTTGGAGGCTACACCTTC. It codes for CASSLGFGGYTF.

This chain connects TRBV11-2 to TRBJ1-1; a weak D match, TRBD1 (6 bases). CDR1 is SGHAT, CDR2 FQNNGV, per germline. This CDR3 is built from 14 residues. V was cut by 6 bases and J by 0 bases, with 11 bases left in between. The DNA of the CDR3 is TGTGCCAGCAGGCTAGCAGGGGTGAACACTGAAGCTTTCTTT. It specifies CASRLAGVNTEAFF.

CDR3 nucleotides: TGCGCCAGCAGTGAGTCAAGGGGGGGCACTGAAGCTTTCTTT. Translated: CASSESRGGTEAFF. The rearrangement uses TRBV10-1 and TRBJ1-1, with a weak D call TRBD1 (6 bases). V lost 0 bases, J lost 4 bases, and 9 bases lay in between. Germline CDR1 is WNHNN and CDR2 is SYGVQD (reference sequence). This CDR3 has 14 residues.

The CDR3 sequence is CAWSEGAYNSPLHF. The CDR3 DNA reads TGTGCCTGGAGTGAAGGTGCCTATAATTCACCCCTCCACTTT. J is TRBJ1-6 and V is TRBV30; D not certain. Germline V gene lookup returns CDR1 GTSNPN and CDR2 SVGIG (reference sequence). The V end was cut by 1 base, the J end by 2 bases, with 6 bases between. The CDR3 contains 14 residues.